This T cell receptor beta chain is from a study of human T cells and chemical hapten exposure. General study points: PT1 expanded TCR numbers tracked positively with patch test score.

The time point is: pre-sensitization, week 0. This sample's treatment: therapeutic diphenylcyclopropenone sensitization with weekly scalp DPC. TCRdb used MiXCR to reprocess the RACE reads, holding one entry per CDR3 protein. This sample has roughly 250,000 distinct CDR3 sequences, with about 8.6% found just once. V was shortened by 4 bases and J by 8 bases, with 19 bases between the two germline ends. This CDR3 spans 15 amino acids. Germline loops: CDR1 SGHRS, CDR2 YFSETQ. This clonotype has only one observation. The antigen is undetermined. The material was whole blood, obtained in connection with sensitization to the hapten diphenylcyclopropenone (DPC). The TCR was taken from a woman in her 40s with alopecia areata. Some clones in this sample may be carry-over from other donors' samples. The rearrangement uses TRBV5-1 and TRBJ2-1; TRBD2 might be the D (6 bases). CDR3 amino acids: CASSPPGGRGDEQFF. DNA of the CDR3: TGCGCCAGCAGCCCCCCTGGGGGGAGAGGGGATGAGCAGTTCTTC.